These 24 T cell receptor beta chains originate from one sample sequenced in a study of T cell changes during pregnancy in multiple sclerosis. Here immunoSEQ multiplex PCR was the method, and the copy in TCRdb shows in-frame clones only, minus some. The repertoire holds roughly 15,000 clones, 84% seen once, with 15% to 20% in the top ten. The sequencing here drew on CD8+ T cells from peripheral blood mononuclear cells, taken in the third trimester of pregnancy. These TCRs come from a female donor in good health, enrolled as a control in a pregnancy study.

The rearrangement links TRBV4-3 to TRBJ1-2, with 9 bases that match TRBD1. Germline CDR1 and CDR2: LGHNA and YSLEER. The junction had 6 bases not matched to a gene; V was cut back by 0 bases and J by 4 bases. This CDR3 contains 16 residues. This CDR3 reads CASSQEVDRGGYGYTF. CDR3 nucleotide sequence: TGCGCCAGCAGCCAAGAAGTGGACAGGGGTGGCTATGGCTACACCTTC.

This sequence joins TRBV7-9 and TRBJ2-7; TRBD1 matches 10 bases. The V gene end was trimmed by 5 bases and the J gene end by 7 bases; junction bases not matched to a gene: 8. There are 14 residues in the CDR3. Germline V CDR1 and CDR2: SEHNR, FQNEAQ (reference sequence). In nucleotides, the CDR3 is TGTGCCAGCAGCCCTGACAGGGGGCGTCGGGAGCAGTACTTC. This sequence encodes CASSPDRGRREQYF.

The CDR3 DNA is TGTGCCAGCAGCGGAAAACAGGGGTCTAGTGAAAAACTGTTTTTT. Amino acid sequence: CASSGKQGSSEKLFF. The chain is built from TRBV7-9 and TRBJ1-4; 7 positions agree with TRBD1. The CDR3 has 15 amino acids. Germline V gene lookup returns CDR1 SEHNR and CDR2 FQNEAQ (reference sequence). J was trimmed by 7 bases and V by 5 bases; bases with no gene match: 10.

V is TRBV5-8 and J is TRBJ2-6; the D is unclear. Trimming pared 0 bases from V and 2 bases from J, leaving 15 bases between. This CDR3 is built from 18 residues. Germline V gene sequence: CDR1 SGHTS, CDR2 YDEGEE. CDR3 region: CASSLVVSELTGANVLTF. CDR3 coding DNA: TGTGCCAGCAGCTTGGTCGTGTCGGAGCTCACTGGGGCCAACGTCCTGACTTTC. Together with reference TRBV5-8 and TRBJ2-6, the CDR3 gives the full variable domain: EAGVTQSPTHLIKTRGQQATLRCSPISGHTSVYWYQQALGLGLQFLLWYDEGEERNRGNFPPRFSGRQFPNYSSELNVNALELEDSALYLCASSLVVSELTGANVLTFGAGSRLTVL.

The rearrangement uses TRBV30 and TRBJ1-1; D is ambiguous. CDR3 length equals 14 residues. Looked up from germline, CDR1 is GTSNPN and CDR2 is SVGIG (reference sequence). V lost 0 bases and J 0 bases, leaving 8 bases between the germline ends. The CDR3 coding sequence is TGTGCCTGGAGTGTCACAGAGATGAACACTGAAGCTTTCTTT. Its protein product is CAWSVTEMNTEAFF.

This CDR3 is CASSQGSGQSSEQYF. The CDR3 DNA follows: TGTGCCAGCAGCCAGGGATCGGGACAATCGAGCGAGCAGTACTTC. J is TRBJ2-7 and V is TRBV6-1; D perhaps matches TRBD1 (6 bases). Germline lookup yields CDR1 MNHNS and CDR2 SASEGT. This CDR3 has 15 residues. V shed 6 bases and J shed 6 bases, with 21 bases lying between them.

The gene calls are TRBV27 and TRBJ2-3, with D tentatively TRBD2 (6 bases). The CDR3 totals 15 residues. Trimming left V 2 bases short and J 0 bases short, with 9 bases between. Germline V lookup: CDR1 MNHEY, CDR2 SMNVEV (reference sequence). CDR3 sequence (DNA): TGTGCCAGCAGTTTAGTGGGACTGAGCACAGATACGCAGTATTTT. Its translation: CASSLVGLSTDTQYF.

This chain connects TRBV27 to TRBJ2-7; D might be TRBD1 (6 bases). Trimming took off 5 bases at V and 2 bases at J, with 16 bases between the two ends. The CDR3 runs 15 residues. In germline, CDR1 is MNHEY, CDR2 SMNVEV (reference sequence). The CDR3 sequence is CASSLYHRDPYEQYF. The CDR3 coding sequence is TGTGCCAGCAGTCTCTACCACAGGGATCCCTACGAGCAGTACTTC.

This clone was detected a few times. The chain links TRBV11-2 to TRBJ1-1; D is undetermined. V was pared by 1 base and J by 8 bases, with 14 bases between. CDR3 length: 14 amino acids. Germline loops: CDR1 SGHAT, CDR2 FQNNGV. CDR3 sequence reads: CASSLGGGGREAFF. The DNA for the CDR3 is TGTGCCAGCAGCTTAGGAGGCGGCGGAAGGGAAGCTTTCTTT.

This clone appeared a few times. The J gene is TRBJ1-1, the V gene TRBV6-5; D unresolved. Trimming pared 4 bases from V and 0 bases from J, leaving 9 bases between. Germline CDR1 reads MNHEY; CDR2 reads SVGAGI. The CDR3 runs to 14 residues. CDR3 in DNA: TGTGCCAGCAGTTTGTCACTCCTGAACACTGAAGCTTTCTTT. This gives the protein CASSLSLLNTEAFF.

The chain combines TRBV9 with TRBJ2-7; 7 bases are a match to TRBD2. The CDR3 is made up of 15 amino acids. CDR1 is SGDLS and CDR2 is YYNGEE in the germline V gene. Unmatched junction bases numbered 14, after V lost 4 bases and J lost 7 bases. This CDR3 reads CASSQTGGSLWEQYF. As DNA, the CDR3 is TGTGCCAGCAGCCAGACTGGCGGGAGCCTCTGGGAGCAGTACTTC.

The rearrangement uses TRBV18 and TRBJ2-7, with 7 bases identical to TRBD1. This CDR3 is 15 amino acids long. CDR1 and CDR2 (germline): KGHSH, LQKENI. Germline trimming cut 6 bases from V and 2 bases from J; bases unmatched to any gene: 10. The CDR3: CASSHQGQIPYEQYF. The CDR3 DNA reads as TGTGCCAGCTCCCATCAGGGACAGATACCCTACGAGCAGTACTTC.

The V gene is TRBV2, the J gene TRBJ2-7; possibly TRBD1 for D (6 bases). The CDR3 sequence is 15 residues long. Germline assignment: CDR1 SNHLY and CDR2 FYNNEI. V was cut by 0 bases and J by 2 bases, with 11 bases left in between. CDR3 sequence: CASSEATGPTYEQYF. CDR3 bases: TGTGCCAGCAGTGAAGCCACAGGGCCTACCTACGAGCAGTACTTC.

This clone appeared once. This chain links TRBV30 with TRBJ1-5, with D perhaps TRBD1 (5 bases). The length of the CDR3 is 14 residues. V gave up 4 bases and J gave up 5 bases, with 15 bases separating them. Germline CDR1 reads GTSNPN; CDR2 reads SVGIG (reference sequence). CDR3 DNA: TGTGCCTGGAATGATGGGGCCGATCATCAGCCCCAGCATTTT. Protein product: CAWNDGADHQPQHF.

This clone was seen a few times. The chain couples TRBV5-4 to TRBJ2-1, with D possibly being TRBD2 (6 bases). V was shortened by 1 base and J by 5 bases, with 13 bases between the two germline ends. Germline V gene lookup returns CDR1 SGHNT and CDR2 YYREEE (reference sequence). The CDR3 covers 15 residues. The CDR3 DNA sequence: TGTGCCAGCAGCTTGTCGCGGGATCAAAACAATGAGCAGTTCTTC. Protein sequence: CASSLSRDQNNEQFF.

The chain has TRBV9 and TRBJ2-5, with D possibly matching TRBD1 (5 bases). V shed 4 bases and J shed 4 bases, with 11 bases lying between them. Germline loops: CDR1 SGDLS, CDR2 YYNGEE. The CDR3 loop spans 13 amino acids. CDR3 residues: CASSPRGRETQYF. The CDR3 DNA reads as TGTGCCAGCAGCCCAAGGGGTAGAGAGACCCAGTACTTC.

The chain couples TRBV5-1 to TRBJ2-7; D is perhaps TRBD2 (6 bases). The germline V and J ends were trimmed by 4 bases and 6 bases, with 17 bases remaining between them. Per germline, CDR1 SGHRS and CDR2 YFSETQ. The CDR3 covers 14 residues. In DNA form, the CDR3 reads TGCGCCAGCAGCCGCCATGGAGGGGACGGCGAGCAGTACTTC. Protein: CASSRHGGDGEQYF.

V is TRBV7-2 and J is TRBJ1-1, with TRBD1 matching 8 bases. This CDR3 has 15 amino acids. The germline gives CDR1 SGHTA, CDR2 FQGNSA. Trimming cost V 4 bases and J 1 base; bases outside gene matches: 5. CDR3 DNA sequence: TGTGCCAGCAGCTCCTGGACAGGGACGAACACTGAAGCTTTCTTT. Its protein product is CASSSWTGTNTEAFF.

This clone was detected only a few times. The rearrangement joins TRBV14 to TRBJ1-2; 9 bases are a match to TRBD1. The germline gives CDR1 SGHDN, CDR2 FVKESK. The CDR3 covers 14 residues. With V trimmed by 3 bases and J by 8 bases, 7 bases remained unmatched. The CDR3 region has the DNA TGTGCCAGCAGCCAGGGACAGGGCATGGGGGGCTACACCTTC. Translating it yields CASSQGQGMGGYTF.

This chain links TRBV6-4 with TRBJ2-2, with TRBD2 identical over 8 bases. The germline CDR1 and CDR2 sequences are MRHNA and SNTAGT. There are 15 residues in the CDR3. The ends lost 3 bases at V and 5 bases at J; junction bases unmatched: 5. CDR3 sequence: CASSDTRGDTGELFF. The CDR3 coding sequence is TGTGCCAGCAGTGATACGCGGGGGGATACCGGGGAGCTGTTTTTT.

The chain has TRBV9 and TRBJ2-1; 15 bases agree with TRBD2. With 3 bases clipped from V and 10 bases from J, the junction kept 5 bases outside the gene matches. This CDR3 is built from 15 residues. The germline gives CDR1 SGDLS, CDR2 YYNGEE. The CDR3 bases are TGTGCCAGCAGCGCCCTGGGGACTAGCGGGAGGGAGCAGTTCTTC. As protein: CASSALGTSGREQFF.

This clone was detected once. V is TRBV27 and J is TRBJ2-7, with TRBD1 matching over 7 bases. V was clipped by 3 bases and J by 7 bases; unmatched bases: 3. From germline, CDR1 is MNHEY and CDR2 SMNVEV (reference sequence). The CDR3 runs 12 residues. For the CDR3, the DNA is TGTGCCAGCAGTTTCTCAGGGGGAGAGCAGTACTTC. Translated: CASSFSGGEQYF.

The chain is built from TRBV6-5 and TRBJ1-2; 8 nucleotides agree with TRBD1. Germline V gene lookup returns CDR1 MNHEY and CDR2 SVGAGI. This CDR3 is built from 14 residues. The V gene end was trimmed by 4 bases and the J gene end by 8 bases; junction bases not matched to a gene: 9. This chain's CDR3 is CASSFFDRGGGYTF. The CDR3 DNA sequence: TGTGCCAGCAGTTTTTTCGACAGGGGCGGCGGCTACACCTTC.

This rearrangement joins TRBV2 to TRBJ2-1; TRBD2 agrees at 12 bases. The CDR3 is 15 amino acids. Germline CDR1 reads SNHLY; CDR2 reads FYNNEI. The trim removed 3 bases at V and 9 bases at J, leaving 6 bases unmatched. This CDR3 reads CASSETSGRLVEQFF. CDR3 DNA sequence: TGTGCCAGCAGTGAGACTAGCGGGAGATTAGTTGAGCAGTTCTTC.